These 15 T cell receptor beta chains came from one sample sequenced in a study of cytomegalovirus exposure and HLA in healthy donors. Amplification used 60 Vbeta primers and 13 Jbeta primers. The table came from immunoSEQ multiplex PCR; TCRdb's copy has only in-frame clones and leaves some out. Of more than 110,000 clones in the sample, approximately 80% were seen once. Material: PBMCs. These receptor sequences come from a man younger than 45 in good health and CMV-seropositive.

This clone has a single count. The chain combines TRBV6-1 with TRBJ2-1; TRBD1 aligns across 9 bases. Germline V gives CDR1 MNHNS, CDR2 SASEGT. This CDR3 is built from 20 residues. V shed 3 bases and J 3 bases; nucleotides not matched to a gene: 18. The CDR3 DNA is TGTGCCAGCAGTGATGATGGGGACAGGGTTCTCCCCTTACTCTACAATGAGCAGTTCTTC. This gives the protein CASSDDGDRVLPLLYNEQFF.

The chain carries TRBV7-3 and TRBJ1-4; TRBD1 matches at 9 bases. Unmatched junction bases numbered 9, after V lost 5 bases and J lost 8 bases. This CDR3 is built from 15 residues. Germline CDR1 SGHTA, CDR2 FQGTGA. In nucleotides, the CDR3 is TGTGCCAGCAGCCCCCAGGACAGGGGTCGAGAAAAACTGTTTTTT. It encodes CASSPQDRGREKLFF.

The CDR3 loop reads CASGEAGGPNEQFF. The CDR3 DNA is TGTGCCAGCGGAGAAGCGGGGGGGCCCAATGAGCAGTTCTTC. The chain links TRBV6-5 to TRBJ2-1, with 10 bases matching TRBD2. This CDR3 region has 14 residues. Looked up from germline, CDR1 is MNHEY and CDR2 is SVGAGI. With V trimmed by 8 bases and J by 6 bases, 7 bases remained unmatched.

The rearrangement joins TRBV6-5 to TRBJ2-7; TRBD2 might be the D (6 bases). V lost 2 bases and J 6 bases, leaving 14 bases between the germline ends. From germline, CDR1 is MNHEY and CDR2 SVGAGI. The CDR3 sequence is 14 residues long. Here the CDR3 reads CASSYGRTTVEQYF. The DNA for the CDR3 is TGTGCCAGCAGTTACGGTCGGACTACTGTCGAGCAGTACTTC.

The CDR3 sequence is CASSGNTGGAGYTF. CDR3 sequence (DNA): TGTGCCAGCAGTGGGAATACAGGGGGCGCAGGCTACACCTTC. The chain employs TRBV6-1 and TRBJ1-2; TRBD1 agrees at 9 bases. CDR1 and CDR2 from the germline V gene are MNHNS and SASEGT. V lost 4 bases to trimming and J lost 8 bases; unmatched junction nucleotides: 8. The CDR3 contains 14 residues.

The chain carries TRBV30 and TRBJ1-2; TRBD1 aligns across 8 bases. The CDR3 spans 12 residues. Looked up from germline, CDR1 is GTSNPN and CDR2 is SVGIG (reference sequence). Germline trimming cut 4 bases from V and 8 bases from J; bases unmatched to any gene: 6. CDR3 sequence: CAWTAGTGGYTF. CDR3 DNA: TGTGCCTGGACCGCGGGGACAGGAGGCTACACCTTC.

The J gene is TRBJ2-7, the V gene TRBV5-6; D is possibly TRBD2 (7 bases). The V gene lost 0 bases and the J gene lost 7 bases, with 14 bases spanning the gap. The germline V gene has CDR1 SGHDT and CDR2 YYEEEE. The CDR3 consists of 14 residues. Here the CDR3 reads CASSLGGGAREQYF. The CDR3 bases are TGTGCCAGCAGCTTGGGGGGGGGCGCGAGGGAGCAGTACTTC.

V usage is TRBV19 and J usage is TRBJ2-3; D is possibly TRBD2 (6 bases). CDR3 size: 13 residues. The V gene's germline CDR1 is LNHDA and CDR2 SQIVND (reference sequence). Trimming took off 7 bases at V and 2 bases at J, with 10 bases between the two ends. The CDR3 spells CASKGGDTDTQYF. The CDR3, as DNA: TGTGCCAGTAAGGGCGGGGACACAGATACGCAGTATTTT.

The J gene is TRBJ1-4, the V gene TRBV2; 8 bases agree with TRBD1. Per the germline V gene, CDR1 is SNHLY and CDR2 is FYNNEI. Trimming took 11 bases from V and 3 from J; bases not matched to a gene: 5. This CDR3 has 13 residues. The chain's CDR3 is CAGTTGANEKLFF. The CDR3, as DNA: TGTGCCGGAACGACAGGGGCTAATGAAAAACTGTTTTTT.

For the CDR3, the DNA is TGTGCCAGCAGTGAACCGGGACAGGGGCTCTACGAGCAGTACTTC. It specifies CASSEPGQGLYEQYF. The chain recombines TRBV6-1 with TRBJ2-7; 10 bases align to TRBD1. Trimming at V came to 2 bases and at J to 3 bases, leaving 4 bases not matched to a gene. CDR1 MNHNS and CDR2 SASEGT come from the germline V gene. The length of the CDR3 is 15 residues.

The rearrangement uses TRBV6-5 and TRBJ2-7, with TRBD1 identical over 8 bases. This CDR3 is built from 13 residues. V shed 2 bases and J 5 bases; nucleotides not matched to a gene: 2. Per germline, CDR1 MNHEY and CDR2 SVGAGI. CDR3 protein: CASSYGTGDEQYF. The CDR3, as DNA: TGTGCCAGCAGTTACGGGACAGGTGACGAGCAGTACTTC.

The chain joins TRBV11-2 to TRBJ1-1; TRBD1 matches at 7 bases. CDR1 is SGHAT, CDR2 FQNNGV, per germline. The CDR3 covers 13 residues. The V segment lost 7 bases and the J segment 6 bases; nucleotides outside the gene matches: 8. CDR3 amino acids: CASTSTGEAEAFF. CDR3 nucleotide sequence: TGTGCCAGCACTTCCACAGGGGAAGCTGAAGCTTTCTTT.

The genes are TRBV7-2 and TRBJ2-2, with D perhaps matching TRBD2 (5 bases). The V and J ends lost 5 bases and 2 bases respectively, with 18 bases between them. CDR1 is SGHTA, CDR2 FQGNSA, per germline. The CDR3 is made up of 17 amino acids. The chain's CDR3 is CASSPTRAGPNTGELFF. CDR3 bases: TGTGCCAGCAGCCCCACCCGGGCGGGTCCTAACACCGGGGAGCTGTTTTTT.

The chain carries TRBV9 and TRBJ2-7, with a possible D match to TRBD1 (6 bases). Per the germline V gene, CDR1 is SGDLS and CDR2 is YYNGEE. V lost 0 bases and J 7 bases, leaving 14 bases between the germline ends. The CDR3 has 14 residues. CDR3 bases: TGTGCCAGCAGCGTAGGGGACACGGTAGGGGAGCAGTACTTC. This translates into CASSVGDTVGEQYF.

This sequence joins TRBV18 and TRBJ2-3, with 9 bases lining up with TRBD1. Germline loops: CDR1 KGHSH, CDR2 LQKENI. This CDR3 spans 15 amino acids. The V segment lost 0 bases and the J segment 7 bases; nucleotides outside the gene matches: 5. CDR3 sequence: CASSPPDRGPNTQYF. CDR3 nucleotide sequence: TGTGCCAGCTCACCACCGGACAGGGGACCGAATACGCAGTATTTT.